The 3 T cell receptor beta chains below come from one sample, sequenced in a study of T cells in localized non-small cell lung cancer. Assay used: immunoSEQ multiplex PCR; TCRdb lists only in-frame clones, some missing. The sample holds 2,300 or so clones, approximately 22% seen once. Sequences were derived from lung tumor tissue, sampled before any cancer treatment. These receptors all come from a woman aged 40-69 years with stage II squamous cell lung carcinoma.

V gene TRBV5-1 combines with J gene TRBJ1-4; 7 bases match TRBD1. CDR3 length: 18 amino acids. Trimming cost V 0 bases and J 0 bases; bases outside gene matches: 8. The germline V gene encodes CDR1 SGHRS and CDR2 YFSETQ. The CDR3 DNA follows: TGCGCCAGCAGCTTGGGTTTGACAGGGATTACAACTAATGAAAAACTGTTTTTT. It is translated as CASSLGLTGITTNEKLFF.

This clone was counted only a few times. The J gene is TRBJ2-5, the V gene TRBV11-3, with 9 bases aligning to TRBD2. The germline CDR1 and CDR2 sequences are SGHNT and YENEEA. The CDR3 is made up of 17 amino acids. V lost 5 bases to trimming and J lost 1 base; unmatched junction nucleotides: 11. As DNA, the CDR3 is TGTGCCAGCAGCCAAGTAGGGCTAGCGGGGACCCAAGAGACCCAGTACTTC. Its translation: CASSQVGLAGTQETQYF.

This clone was detected a few times. This chain links TRBV6-8 with TRBJ1-1; a weak D match, TRBD1 (6 bases). V lost 7 bases, J lost 5 bases, and 14 bases lay in between. The CDR3 runs to 13 residues. Per the germline V gene, CDR1 is MNHGY and CDR2 is SAAAGT. This CDR3 reads CASISRGGTEAFF. The CDR3 DNA reads as TGTGCCAGCATCTCAAGGGGGGGTACTGAAGCTTTCTTT.